These T cell receptor beta chains were read from a single sample in a study of blood T cell repertoires in COVID-19. The assay was immunoSEQ multiplex PCR, and TCRdb's table has in-frame clones only and misses some. Found here are more than 120,000 clones, approximately 85% of them singletons; the top ten hold 2.6%. Sequenced: peripheral blood. Every receptor here comes from a human donor with acute or convalescent COVID-19. The donor label of this sample is uncertain. The CDR3 runs from the conserved cysteine through the conserved F or W. D genes are given only for firm matches. Not every row has a clone size; where given, it reads once, few, many or a size class.

>NA|TRBD1|TRBV11-2|TRBJ1-2
CASSSPEQGGNGYTF
TGTGCCAGCAGCTCCCCTGAACAGGGGGGGAATGGCTACACCTTC
>NA|NA|TRBV7-2|TRBJ2-3
CASSFTGGGTDTQYF
TGTGCCAGCAGCTTTACGGGCGGGGGCACAGATACGCAGTATTTT
>once|TRBD1|TRBV10-3|TRBJ2-7
CATRDRGNEQYF
TGTGCCACGAGGGACAGGGGGAACGAGCAGTACTTC
>NA|NA|TRBV6-2/TRBV6-3|TRBJ2-3
CASSYSKRAGLLDTQYF
TGTGCCAGCAGTTACTCGAAAAGGGCGGGCTTGTTGGATACGCAGTATTTT
>once|TRBD1|TRBV4-3|TRBJ1-2
CASSQDDLQGVRGYTF
TGCGCCAGCAGCCAAGATGACCTACAGGGGGTCCGTGGCTACACCTTC
>NA|TRBD2|TRBV6-2/TRBV6-3|TRBJ2-1
CASSLAGPRNEQFF
TGTGCCAGCAGCTTAGCGGGACCGAGGAATGAGCAGTTCTTC
>NA|NA|TRBV7-9|TRBJ2-2
CASSLQGWDTGELFF
TGTGCCAGCAGCTTACAGGGTTGGGACACCGGGGAGCTGTTTTTT
>NA|NA|TRBV7-8|TRBJ2-2
CASSLRETGELFF
TGTGCCAGCAGCTTACGGGAAACCGGGGAGCTGTTTTTT
>NA|TRBD1|TRBV15|TRBJ1-5
CATSSQDRTGGQPQHF
TGTGCCACCAGCAGCCAGGATAGGACAGGAGGTCAGCCCCAGCATTTT
>NA|TRBD1|TRBV9|TRBJ1-4
CASSVGQGSNEKLFF
TGTGCCAGCAGCGTAGGACAGGGATCAAATGAAAAACTGTTTTTT
>once|NA|TRBV7-6|TRBJ2-2
CASSSPRLGSGWNTGELFF
TGTGCCAGCAGCTCCCCCCGTTTGGGAAGCGGATGGAACACCGGGGAGCTGTTTTTT
>NA|TRBD2|TRBV24-1|TRBJ2-3
CATSDPGLAGEATDTQYF
TGTGCCACCAGTGATCCGGGACTAGCGGGAGAGGCAACAGATACGCAGTATTTT
>once|NA|TRBV6-5|TRBJ1-1
CASSYEGLASTEAFF
TGTGCCAGCAGTTACGAAGGGTTAGCGAGCACTGAAGCTTTCTTT
>NA|NA|TRBV7-7|TRBJ1-4
CASSLSTGTNEKLFF
TGTGCTAGCAGCTTATCAACAGGGACTAATGAAAAACTGTTTTTT
>NA|TRBD2|TRBV5-4|TRBJ2-2
CASSLKRESKTGELFF
TGTGCCAGCAGCCTAAAGCGGGAGAGTAAAACCGGGGAGCTGTTTTTT
>NA|NA|TRBV11-2|TRBJ1-5
CASSASRDSDQPQHF
TGTGCCAGCAGCGCCTCGCGTGACAGCGATCAGCCCCAGCATTTT
>few|NA|TRBV7-2|TRBJ1-1
CASSPSIAPTAEAFF
TGTGCCAGCAGCCCGAGCATCGCCCCCACTGCGGAAGCTTTCTTT
>NA|TRBD1|TRBV6-5|TRBJ2-7
CASSKTGAVNEQYF
TGTGCCAGCAGCAAGACAGGGGCTGTAAACGAGCAGTACTTC
>NA|NA|TRBV5-1|TRBJ2-7
CASSLSDEQYF
TGCGCCAGCAGCTTGTCGGACGAGCAGTACTTC
>few|TRBD1|TRBV7-9|TRBJ1-2
CASSLVSGGRYTF
TGTGCCAGCAGCTTAGTCTCAGGGGGCCGCTACACCTTC
>NA|TRBD2|TRBV19|TRBJ2-2
CASSRAPGLAGAPGELFF
TGTGCCAGTAGTAGAGCCCCGGGACTAGCGGGAGCGCCCGGGGAGCTGTTTTTT
>NA|NA|TRBV29-1|TRBJ2-5
CSVAAGAPETQYF
TGCAGCGTTGCGGCAGGGGCTCCCGAGACCCAGTACTTC
>NA|NA|TRBV2|TRBJ2-2
CASSESGGAAGELFF
TGTGCCAGCAGTGAATCGGGCGGGGCGGCCGGGGAGCTGTTTTTT
>NA|NA|TRBV4-1|TRBJ1-1
CASSQDWADVAFF
TGCGCCAGCAGCCAAGATTGGGCAGATGTAGCTTTCTTT
>NA|TRBD1|TRBV5-6|TRBJ1-1
CASSLSRQGNTEAFF
TGTGCCAGCAGCTTGTCGAGACAGGGGAACACTGAAGCTTTCTTT
>NA|TRBD2|TRBV19|TRBJ2-1
CASNNLAGGPGEQFF
TGTGCCAGCAACAACTTAGCGGGAGGGCCGGGTGAGCAGTTCTTC
>NA|NA|TRBV5-1|TRBJ2-1
CASSPDIPIDNEQFF
TGCGCCAGCAGCCCCGACATCCCCATCGACAATGAGCAGTTCTTC
>once|NA|TRBV30|TRBJ2-3
CAWSADRDTQYF
TGTGCCTGGAGCGCGGACAGAGATACGCAGTATTTT
>NA|TRBD1|TRBV5-4|TRBJ2-1
CASSYGTAYNEQFF
TGTGCCAGCAGCTACGGGACAGCCTACAATGAGCAGTTCTTC
>once|NA|TRBV4-3|TRBJ1-2
CASSQVAKEGFGYTF
TGCGCCAGCAGCCAAGTTGCAAAGGAGGGATTTGGCTACACCTTC
>once|NA|TRBV30|TRBJ2-1
CAWRKLADLYNEQFF
TGTGCCTGGAGAAAGTTAGCGGACCTTTACAATGAGCAGTTCTTC